The clone carrying this TCR beta chain was observed at least ten times. As yet, its antigen is unknown. In germline, CDR1 is LGHNA, CDR2 YSLEER. This CDR3 comprises 20 residues. V dropped 1 base and J dropped 1 base, with 25 bases sitting between them. The data stem from a study of T cells in Graves' hyperthyroidism and ophthalmopathy. RNA transcripts served as the template for amplifying TCR beta CDR3 regions. Primed by the HTBI set, a first-round RT-PCR was run on the TCR CDR3. TCRdb re-called the multiplex PCR reads with MiXCR, one entry per CDR3 protein. The sample lists nearly 750,000 distinct CDR3 sequences, approximately 36% seen once, with about a third in the top ten. Exclusion of patients followed from uncontrolled infection, other autoimmune disease, pregnancy or lactation. Whole-study results and caveats: Blood shared most expanded thyroid clonotypes above 0.001.

This sequence originates from a woman in her thirties or forties with Graves' hyperthyroidism. The rearrangement uses TRBV4-3 and TRBJ1-2, with D maybe TRBD1 (5 bases). Specimen: blood. In nucleotides, the CDR3 is TGCGCCAGCAGCCAAGGTGGCCTGGGGGGTTACGAGCCTATTAACTATGGCTACACCTTC. This codes for CASSQGGLGGYEPINYGYTF.